These 7 T cell receptor beta chains were all obtained from the same sample, sequenced in a study of CD8 T cells in ankylosing spondylitis. TCRdb re-analysed the 5' RACE reads in MiXCR, keeping a single row per CDR3 protein. The table lists 200,000 to 250,000 distinct CDR3 sequences, 18% of them singletons. General study results and limits: Blood from ankylosing spondylitis patients appeared to carry a characteristic eight-variant TCR beta motif.

Their recognized antigens are unknown. What was sequenced was blood, either unsorted or a sorted T cell fraction (not recorded which). These TCRs come from a male donor with ankylosing spondylitis.

This clonotype was observed a few times. The V gene is TRBV28, the J gene TRBJ2-5, with D perhaps given as TRBD1 or TRBD2 (5 bases each). V dropped 6 bases and J dropped 5 bases, with 22 bases sitting between them. The CDR3 has 16 amino acids. CDR1 is MDHEN and CDR2 is SYDVKM in the germline V gene. CDR3 in amino acids: CASSPPGLRGDETQYF. DNA of the CDR3: TGTGCCAGCAGCCCCCCGGGCCTCAGAGGGGACGAGACCCAGTACTTC.

The table lists this clonotype with many counts. The genes are TRBV4-1 and TRBJ1-1; D is undetermined. Trimming left V 0 bases short and J 1 base short, with 9 bases between. The CDR3 contains 15 residues. Germline V gene lookup returns CDR1 MGHRA and CDR2 YSYEKL. In DNA, the CDR3 is TGCGCCAGCAGCCAAGAGAGTCTAGGGAACACTGAAGCTTTCTTT. It translates to CASSQESLGNTEAFF.

V and J are TRBV2 and TRBJ1-5; D call uncertain. CDR3 length equals 12 residues. Trimming took off 7 bases at V and 8 bases at J, with 12 bases between the two ends. The germline gives CDR1 SNHLY, CDR2 FYNNEI. The CDR3 DNA reads TGTGCCAGCACTGAGGGAGGTGAGCCCCAGCATTTT. It is translated as CASTEGGEPQHF.

This clonotype showed up just a few times. V gene TRBV4-1 combines with J gene TRBJ1-3, with D unresolved. Between the trimmed V and J ends, which lost 0 bases and 6 bases, there was a span of 12 bases. This CDR3 contains 15 residues. The germline gives CDR1 MGHRA, CDR2 YSYEKL. The CDR3 reads CASSQEDYKENTIYF. The CDR3, as DNA: TGCGCCAGCAGCCAAGAAGACTATAAAGAAAACACCATATATTTT.

This rearrangement joins TRBV29-1 to TRBJ1-2; 10 bases agree with TRBD1. The junction had 10 bases not matched to a gene; V was cut back by 4 bases and J by 8 bases. The CDR3 extends over 14 amino acids. The germline V gene has CDR1 SQVTM and CDR2 ANQGSEA. This CDR3 is CSVGVDRGVWGYTF. DNA for the CDR3: TGCAGCGTTGGCGTGGACAGGGGGGTTTGGGGCTACACCTTC.

V is TRBV27 and J is TRBJ1-1; a weak D match, TRBD1 (6 bases). Deletions cut 4 bases from V and 2 bases from J, with 11 bases between. CDR1 and CDR2 from the germline V gene are MNHEY and SMNVEV (reference sequence). CDR3 length: 14 residues. The CDR3 nucleotides read TGTGCCAGCAGTTCACAGGGTCTTAACACTGAAGCTTTCTTT. Protein: CASSSQGLNTEAFF.

This clonotype was seen a handful of times. This sequence joins TRBV27 and TRBJ2-2; the D gene is possibly TRBD1 (6 bases). From germline, CDR1 is MNHEY and CDR2 SMNVEV (reference sequence). This CDR3 comprises 17 residues. Trimming took 7 bases from V and 3 from J, leaving 21 bases between them. CDR3 protein: CASTHWGQAWDTGELFF. In DNA form, the CDR3 reads TGTGCCAGCACCCACTGGGGGCAGGCCTGGGACACCGGGGAGCTGTTTTTT.